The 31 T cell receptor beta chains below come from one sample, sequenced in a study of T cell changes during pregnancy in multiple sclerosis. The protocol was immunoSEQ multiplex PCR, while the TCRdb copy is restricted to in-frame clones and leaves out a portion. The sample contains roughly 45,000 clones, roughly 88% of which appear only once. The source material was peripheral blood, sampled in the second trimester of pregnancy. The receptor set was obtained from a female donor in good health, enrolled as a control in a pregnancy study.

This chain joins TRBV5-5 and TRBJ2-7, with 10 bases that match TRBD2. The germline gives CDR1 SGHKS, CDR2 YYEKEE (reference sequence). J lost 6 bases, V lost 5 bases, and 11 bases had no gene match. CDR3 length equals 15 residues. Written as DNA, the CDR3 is TGTGCCAGCAGTCCAATCTCCAGCGGGGGGGGCGAGCAGTACTTC. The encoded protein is CASSPISSGGGEQYF.

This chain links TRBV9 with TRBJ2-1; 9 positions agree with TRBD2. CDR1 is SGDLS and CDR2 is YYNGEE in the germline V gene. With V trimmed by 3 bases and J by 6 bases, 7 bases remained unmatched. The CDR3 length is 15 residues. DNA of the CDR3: TGTGCCAGCAGCGGTCAAGCGGGAGGACTCAATGAGCAGTTCTTC. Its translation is CASSGQAGGLNEQFF.

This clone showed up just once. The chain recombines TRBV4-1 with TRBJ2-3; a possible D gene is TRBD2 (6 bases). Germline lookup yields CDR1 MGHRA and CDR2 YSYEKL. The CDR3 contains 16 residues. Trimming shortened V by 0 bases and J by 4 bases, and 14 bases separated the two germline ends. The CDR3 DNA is TGCGCCAGCAGCCAAGACGGGGCTAGCGCTTCAGATACGCAGTATTTT. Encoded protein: CASSQDGASASDTQYF.

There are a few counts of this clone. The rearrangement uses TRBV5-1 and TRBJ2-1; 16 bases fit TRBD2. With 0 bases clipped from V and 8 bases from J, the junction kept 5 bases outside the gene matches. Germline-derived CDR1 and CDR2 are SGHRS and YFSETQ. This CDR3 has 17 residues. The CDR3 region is CASSLAGTSGRGDEQFF. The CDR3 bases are TGCGCCAGCAGCTTGGCCGGGACTAGCGGGAGGGGAGATGAGCAGTTCTTC.

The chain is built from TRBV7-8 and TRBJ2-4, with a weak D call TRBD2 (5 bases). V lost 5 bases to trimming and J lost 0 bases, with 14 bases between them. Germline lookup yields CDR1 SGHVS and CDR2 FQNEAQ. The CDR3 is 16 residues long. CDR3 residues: CASSQQRFLAKNIQYF. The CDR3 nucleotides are TGTGCCAGCAGCCAACAGCGGTTCCTAGCCAAAAACATTCAGTACTTC.

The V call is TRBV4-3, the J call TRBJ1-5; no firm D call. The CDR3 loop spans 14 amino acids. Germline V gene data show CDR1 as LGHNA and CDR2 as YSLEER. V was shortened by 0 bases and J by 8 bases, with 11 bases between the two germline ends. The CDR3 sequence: CASSQDVALKPQHF. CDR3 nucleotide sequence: TGCGCCAGCAGCCAAGATGTGGCTTTGAAGCCCCAGCATTTT.

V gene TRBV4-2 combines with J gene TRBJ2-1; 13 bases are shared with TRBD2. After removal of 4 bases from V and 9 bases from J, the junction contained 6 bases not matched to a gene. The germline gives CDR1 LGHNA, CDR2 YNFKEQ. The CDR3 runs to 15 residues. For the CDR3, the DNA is TGTGCCAGCAGCCCGCGGACTAGCGGGAGCGGTGAGCAGTTCTTC. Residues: CASSPRTSGSGEQFF.

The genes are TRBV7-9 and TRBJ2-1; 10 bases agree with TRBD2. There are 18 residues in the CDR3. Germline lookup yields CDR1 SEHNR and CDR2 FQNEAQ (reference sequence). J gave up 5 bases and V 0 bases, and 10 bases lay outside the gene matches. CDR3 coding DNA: TGTGCCAGCAGCTTAGCGCGCTCTAGCGGGAGAGGGAACAATGAGCAGTTCTTC. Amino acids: CASSLARSSGRGNNEQFF. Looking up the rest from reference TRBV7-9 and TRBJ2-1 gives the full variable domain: DTGVSQNPRHKITKRGQNVTFRCDPISEHNRLYWYRQTLGQGPEFLTYFQNEAQLEKSRLLSDRFSAERPKGSFSTLEIQRTEQGDSAMYLCASSLARSSGRGNNEQFFGPGTRLTVL.

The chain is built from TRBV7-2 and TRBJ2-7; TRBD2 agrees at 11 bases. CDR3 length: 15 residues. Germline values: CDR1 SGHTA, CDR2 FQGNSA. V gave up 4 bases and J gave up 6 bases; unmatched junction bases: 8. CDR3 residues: CASSSRLAGKGEQYF. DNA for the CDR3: TGTGCCAGCAGCTCCAGACTAGCGGGGAAGGGCGAGCAGTACTTC.

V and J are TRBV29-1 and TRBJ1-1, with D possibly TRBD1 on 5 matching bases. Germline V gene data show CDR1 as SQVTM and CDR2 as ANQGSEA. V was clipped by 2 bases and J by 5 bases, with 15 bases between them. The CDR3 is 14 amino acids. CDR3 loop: CSVETDKILTEAFF. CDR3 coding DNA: TGCAGCGTTGAAACGGACAAGATCTTAACTGAAGCTTTCTTT. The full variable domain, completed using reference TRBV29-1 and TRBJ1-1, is SAVISQKPSRDICQRGTSLTIQCQVDSQVTMMFWYRQQPGQSLTLIATANQGSEATYESGFVIDKFPISRPNLTFSTLTVSNMSPEDSSIYLCSVETDKILTEAFFGQGTRLTVV.

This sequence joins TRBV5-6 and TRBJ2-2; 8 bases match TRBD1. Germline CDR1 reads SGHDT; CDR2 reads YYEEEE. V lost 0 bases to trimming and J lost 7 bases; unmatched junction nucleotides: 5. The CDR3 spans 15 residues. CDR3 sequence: CASSLGTGLGGELFF. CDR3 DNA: TGTGCCAGCAGCTTGGGGACAGGGTTGGGCGGGGAGCTGTTTTTT.

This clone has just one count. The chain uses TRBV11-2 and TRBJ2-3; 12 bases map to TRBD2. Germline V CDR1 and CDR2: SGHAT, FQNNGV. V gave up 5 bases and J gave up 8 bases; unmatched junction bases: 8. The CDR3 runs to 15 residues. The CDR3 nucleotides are TGTGCCAGCAGCCCCGAGACTAGCGGGGGACTTACGCAGTATTTT. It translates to CASSPETSGGLTQYF.

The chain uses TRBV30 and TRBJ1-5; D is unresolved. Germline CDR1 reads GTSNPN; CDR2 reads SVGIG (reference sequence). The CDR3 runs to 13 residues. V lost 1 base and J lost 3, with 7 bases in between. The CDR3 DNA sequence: TGTGCCTGGAGTGGCGGGATCAATCAGCCCCAGCATTTT. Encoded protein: CAWSGGINQPQHF.

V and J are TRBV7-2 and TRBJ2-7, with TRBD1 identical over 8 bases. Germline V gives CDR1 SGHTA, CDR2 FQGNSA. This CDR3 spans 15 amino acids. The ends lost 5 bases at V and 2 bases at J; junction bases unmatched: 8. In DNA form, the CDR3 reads TGTGCCAGCAGCCCGGCAGGGACAGGTCCCTACGAGCAGTACTTC. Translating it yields CASSPAGTGPYEQYF.

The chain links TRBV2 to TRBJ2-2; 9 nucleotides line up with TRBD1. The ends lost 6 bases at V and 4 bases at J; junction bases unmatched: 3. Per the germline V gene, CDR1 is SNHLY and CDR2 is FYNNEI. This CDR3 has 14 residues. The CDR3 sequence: CASSLTGGTGELFF. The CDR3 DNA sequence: TGTGCCAGCAGCTTGACAGGGGGCACCGGGGAGCTGTTTTTT.

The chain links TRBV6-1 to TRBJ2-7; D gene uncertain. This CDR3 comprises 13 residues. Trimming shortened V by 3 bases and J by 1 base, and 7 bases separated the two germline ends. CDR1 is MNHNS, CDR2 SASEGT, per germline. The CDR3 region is CASSDQVSYEQYF. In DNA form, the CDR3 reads TGTGCCAGCAGTGATCAGGTGTCCTACGAGCAGTACTTC.

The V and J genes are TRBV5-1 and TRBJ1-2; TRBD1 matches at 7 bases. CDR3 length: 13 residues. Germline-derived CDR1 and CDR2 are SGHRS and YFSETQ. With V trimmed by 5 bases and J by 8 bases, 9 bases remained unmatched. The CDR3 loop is CASSEGAVEGYTF. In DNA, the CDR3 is TGCGCCAGCAGTGAGGGGGCTGTTGAAGGCTACACCTTC.

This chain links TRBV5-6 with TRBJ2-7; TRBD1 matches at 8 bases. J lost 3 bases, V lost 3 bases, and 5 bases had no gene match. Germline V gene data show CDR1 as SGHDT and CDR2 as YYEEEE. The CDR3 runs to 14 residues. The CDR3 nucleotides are TGTGCCAGCAGCTGGGGGACAGGAAACTACGAGCAGTACTTC. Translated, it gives CASSWGTGNYEQYF.

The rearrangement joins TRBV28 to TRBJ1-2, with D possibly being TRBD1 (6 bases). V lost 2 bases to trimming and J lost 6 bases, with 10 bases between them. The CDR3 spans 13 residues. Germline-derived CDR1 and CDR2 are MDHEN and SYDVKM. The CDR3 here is CASSLNREHGYTF. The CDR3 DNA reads TGTGCCAGCAGTTTAAACAGGGAACATGGCTACACCTTC.

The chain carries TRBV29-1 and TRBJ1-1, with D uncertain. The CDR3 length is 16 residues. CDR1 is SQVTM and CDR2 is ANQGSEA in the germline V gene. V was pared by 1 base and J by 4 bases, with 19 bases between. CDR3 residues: CSVEASPGTSATEAFF. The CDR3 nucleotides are TGCAGCGTTGAAGCCTCACCGGGAACGTCGGCCACTGAAGCTTTCTTT.

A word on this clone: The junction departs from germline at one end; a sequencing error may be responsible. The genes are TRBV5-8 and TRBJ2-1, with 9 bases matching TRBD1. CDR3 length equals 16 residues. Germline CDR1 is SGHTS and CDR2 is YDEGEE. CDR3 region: CASSTLGSSLTGGMVF. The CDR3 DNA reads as TGTGCCAGCAGCACCCTCGGGTCTTCCCTTACAGGGGGCATGGTCTTC.

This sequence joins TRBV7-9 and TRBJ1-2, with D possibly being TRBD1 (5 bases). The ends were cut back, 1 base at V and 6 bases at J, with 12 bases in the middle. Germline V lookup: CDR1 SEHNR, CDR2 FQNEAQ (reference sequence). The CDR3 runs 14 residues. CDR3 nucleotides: TGTGCCAGCAGCTTAGTTGCAGGGTTGAATGGCTACACCTTC. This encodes CASSLVAGLNGYTF.

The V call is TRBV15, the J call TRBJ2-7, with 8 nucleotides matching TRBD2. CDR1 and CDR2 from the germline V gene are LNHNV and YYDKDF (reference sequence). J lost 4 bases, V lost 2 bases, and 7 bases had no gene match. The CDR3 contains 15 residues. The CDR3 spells CATSRLSGVSYEQYF. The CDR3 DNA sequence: TGTGCCACCAGCAGACTTAGCGGGGTTTCATACGAGCAGTACTTC.

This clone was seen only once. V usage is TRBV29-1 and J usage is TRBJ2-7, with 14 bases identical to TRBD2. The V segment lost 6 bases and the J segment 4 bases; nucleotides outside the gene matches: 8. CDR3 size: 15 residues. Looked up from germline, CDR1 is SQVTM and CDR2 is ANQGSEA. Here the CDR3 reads CSVAGTSGSGYEQYF. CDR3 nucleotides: TGCAGCGTGGCCGGGACTAGCGGGAGCGGTTACGAGCAGTACTTC.

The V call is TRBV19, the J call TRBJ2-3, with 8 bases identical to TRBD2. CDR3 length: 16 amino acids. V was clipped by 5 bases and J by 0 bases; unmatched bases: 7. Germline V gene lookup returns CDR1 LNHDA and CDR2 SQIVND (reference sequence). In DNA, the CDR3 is TGTGCCAGTAGTTCCCGTTCTAGCGGGAGCACAGATACGCAGTATTTT. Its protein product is CASSSRSSGSTDTQYF.

The CDR3 nucleotides are TGTGCCAGCAGTCCAAAACCACTAGCGGGAGTCGAGTTCTTC. Amino acid sequence: CASSPKPLAGVEFF. This rearrangement joins TRBV28 to TRBJ2-1, with 11 nucleotides matching TRBD2. The V gene end was trimmed by 5 bases and the J gene end by 14 bases; junction bases not matched to a gene: 11. This CDR3 spans 14 amino acids. Germline CDR1 and CDR2: MDHEN and SYDVKM. The complete variable domain, with remaining parts taken from reference TRBV28 and TRBJ2-1, reads DVKVTQSSRYLVKRTGEKVFLECVQDMDHENMFWYRQDPGLGLRLIYFSYDVKMKEKGDIPEGYSVSREKKERFSLILESASTNQTSMYLCASSPKPLAGVEFFGPGTRLTVL.

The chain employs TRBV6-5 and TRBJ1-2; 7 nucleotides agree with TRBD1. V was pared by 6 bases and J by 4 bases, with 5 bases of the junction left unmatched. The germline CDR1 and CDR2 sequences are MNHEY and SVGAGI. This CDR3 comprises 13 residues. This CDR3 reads CASRVGGRYGYTF. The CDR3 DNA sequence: TGTGCCAGCAGGGTAGGGGGCCGCTATGGCTACACCTTC.

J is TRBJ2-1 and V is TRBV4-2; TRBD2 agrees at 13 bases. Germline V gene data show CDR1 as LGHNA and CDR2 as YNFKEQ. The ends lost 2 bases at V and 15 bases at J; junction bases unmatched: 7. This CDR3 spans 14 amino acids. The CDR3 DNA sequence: TGTGCCAGCAGCCAAACAACTAGCGGGGGGGCCTTGTTCTTC. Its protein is CASSQTTSGGALFF.

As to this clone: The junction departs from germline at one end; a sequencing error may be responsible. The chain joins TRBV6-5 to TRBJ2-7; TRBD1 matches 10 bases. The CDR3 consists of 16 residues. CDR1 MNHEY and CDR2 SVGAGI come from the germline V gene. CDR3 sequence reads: CASSHSGTGVLHEQYF. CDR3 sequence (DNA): TGTGCCAGCAGTCACTCCGGGACAGGGGTGTTGCACGAGCAGTACTTC.

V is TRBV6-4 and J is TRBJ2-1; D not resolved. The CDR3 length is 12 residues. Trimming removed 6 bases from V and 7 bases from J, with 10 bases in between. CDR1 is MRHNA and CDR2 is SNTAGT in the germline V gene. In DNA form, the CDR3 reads TGTGCCAGCAGCCGAAACGGGAATGAGCAGTTCTTC. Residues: CASSRNGNEQFF.

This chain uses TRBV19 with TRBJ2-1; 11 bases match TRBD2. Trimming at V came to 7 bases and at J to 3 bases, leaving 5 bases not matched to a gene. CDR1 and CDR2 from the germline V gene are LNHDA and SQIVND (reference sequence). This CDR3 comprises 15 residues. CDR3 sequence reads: CASTLGLADYNEQFF. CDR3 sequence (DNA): TGTGCCAGTACCCTGGGACTAGCGGACTACAATGAGCAGTTCTTC.